This T cell receptor beta chain was found in a study of T cells in localized non-small cell lung cancer. Whole-study results and caveats: Among blood samples, higher T cell density accompanied longer overall survival. Clonality of T cells reached its maximum in uninvolved adjacent lung, surpassing tumor. For the top 100 tumor clones, a median approximately 50 also appeared in adjacent lung.

With regard to this clone: As yet, its antigen is unknown.

V lost 4 bases to trimming and J lost 0 bases; unmatched junction nucleotides: 5. The CDR3 extends over 14 amino acids. In germline, CDR1 is GTSNPN, CDR2 SVGIG (reference sequence). Profiled with immunoSEQ multiplex PCR; TCRdb holds only in-frame clones, not every one. The data contain around 5,000 clones, roughly 29% of them seen just once; the ten biggest clones take up just under 8.5%. This specimen consisted of lung tumor tissue, obtained before any cancer treatment. The source of this sequence is a male donor aged 60 or older with stage I lung adenocarcinoma. The genes are TRBV30 and TRBJ1-1; 7 bases line up with TRBD1. CDR3 nucleotide sequence: TGTGCCTGGAATGTCGGACAGGTGAACACTGAAGCTTTCTTT. It is translated as CAWNVGQVNTEAFF.